A single TCR beta chain is shown here with its context. This entry belongs to a study of blood T cell repertoires in COVID-19. Study-level background: From the United States, Italy and Spain came samples of acute and convalescent COVID-19.

Authors' processing steps: The authors estimated nucleated cell counts from reference gene primer amplification. Generated by immunoSEQ multiplex PCR, the TCRdb table keeps only in-frame clones and is missing some. V, J and clone size are those of that table, while D and trimming were read from the DNA. The sample records fewer than 350,000 clones, approximately 91% being singletons. Enrolled through a virtual design, the participants were between about 18 and 100 years of age and came from some 26 US areas. Grouping used clinical history reported by participants in a survey and questionnaire. V gave up 0 bases and J gave up 5 bases; unmatched junction bases: 3. The CDR3 is 14 residues long. Germline CDR1 and CDR2: GTSNPN and SVGIG (reference sequence).

The receptor comes from a woman aged 40 to 49 with acute COVID-19. Sequencing input: PBMCs or T cells enriched from blood (not recorded which). This chain links TRBV30 with TRBJ2-3; 9 bases align to TRBD1. The CDR3 nucleotides are TGTGCCTGGAGTGTACAGGGGGCCGTAGATACGCAGTATTTT. This encodes CAWSVQGAVDTQYF.